One T cell receptor (beta chain) is described in this entry. Its cognate antigen is unknown. The CDR3 length is 15 residues. Trimming took 0 bases from V and 1 from J, leaving 8 bases between them. Germline values: CDR1 SGHRS, CDR2 YFSETQ. This sample is part of a study of blood T cells in healthy people across ages. PCR was performed a second time for roughly 7 to 12 cycles using a sample-barcoded 5' primer and a J-beta primer mix. Every sample gave at least 2.5 million paired-end reads containing CDR3. TCRdb called the 5' RACE reads again in MiXCR, with one record for every CDR3 protein. The sample carries 800,000 to 950,000 distinct CDR3 sequences, just under 30% recorded once. Overall study findings and caveats: A roughly linear age-dependent decrease characterized TCR beta diversity per million T cells.

Another study also made use of these data, one on T cells of mothers and their children.

What was sequenced was blood. V and J are TRBV5-1 and TRBJ2-1; D remains unclear. This TCR derives from a woman aged 40 to 50 in good health. The CDR3 region has the DNA TGCGCCAGCAGCTTGGATCCGGTTTCCTACAATGAGCAGTTCTTC. Translation: CASSLDPVSYNEQFF.